The subject of this entry is one TCR beta chain. The antigen is unknown. This sample was taken from a study of beta chain features in type 1 diabetes. Overall study findings and caveats: Moderately but significantly shorter TCRB CDR3s were found in Type 1 diabetes patients in all four CD4+ subsets.

The sequenced template was cDNA made from the entire isolated RNA. The table came from immunoSEQ multiplex PCR; TCRdb's copy has only in-frame clones and leaves some out. The data show about 190,000 clones, 7.8% seen once. The specimen sequenced was central memory CD4+ T cells from blood. The TCR sequence derives from a woman aged 40 to 50 with type 1 diabetes.

The CDR3 here is CASSLDQGASGYTF. The CDR3 DNA sequence: TGCGCCAGCAGTCTAGACCAGGGGGCCTCTGGCTACACCTTC. This chain uses TRBV5-1 with TRBJ1-2; TRBD1 aligns across 8 bases. The CDR3 totals 14 residues. V was pared by 5 bases and J by 7 bases, with 10 bases of the junction left unmatched. The germline V gene encodes CDR1 SGHRS and CDR2 YFSETQ.